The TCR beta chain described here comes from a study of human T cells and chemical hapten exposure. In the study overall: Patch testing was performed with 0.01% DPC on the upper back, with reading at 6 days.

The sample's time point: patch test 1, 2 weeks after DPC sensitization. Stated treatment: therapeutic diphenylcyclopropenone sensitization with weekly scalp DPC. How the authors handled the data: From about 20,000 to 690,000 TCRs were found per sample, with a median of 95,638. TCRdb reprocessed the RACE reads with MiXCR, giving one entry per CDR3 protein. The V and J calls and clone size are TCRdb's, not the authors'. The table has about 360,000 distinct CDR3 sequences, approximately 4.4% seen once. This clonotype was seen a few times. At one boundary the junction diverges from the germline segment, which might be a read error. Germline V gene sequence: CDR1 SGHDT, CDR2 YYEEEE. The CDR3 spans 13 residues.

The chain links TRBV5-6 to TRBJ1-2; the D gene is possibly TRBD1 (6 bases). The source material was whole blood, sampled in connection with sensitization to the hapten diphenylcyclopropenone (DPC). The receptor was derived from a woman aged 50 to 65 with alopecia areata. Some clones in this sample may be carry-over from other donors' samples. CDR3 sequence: CASTLDSSYGYTF. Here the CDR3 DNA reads TGTGCCAGCACCTTGGACAGCTCCTATGGCTACACCTTC. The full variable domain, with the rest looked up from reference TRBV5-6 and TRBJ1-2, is DAGVTQSPTHLIKTRGQQVTLRCSPKSGHDTVSWYQQALGQGPQFIFQYYEEEERQRGNFPDRFSGHQFPNYSSELNVNALLLGDSALYLCASTLDSSYGYTFGSGTRLTVV.